The 29 T cell receptor beta chains presented below share a single source sample, sequenced in a study of T cells in Graves' hyperthyroidism and ophthalmopathy. Researchers amplified the TCR beta CDR3 regions from RNA transcripts. The HTBI primer set served for first-round RT-PCR of the TCR CDR3. TCRdb passed the multiplex PCR reads through MiXCR, listing each CDR3 protein once. The data show around 300,000 distinct CDR3 sequences, with 10% to 15% seen just once and around 7.9% held by the top ten. Source material: blood. The receptors were gathered from a young woman with Graves' hyperthyroidism that later progressed to Graves' ophthalmopathy.

There are many counts of this clonotype. This chain links TRBV20-1 with TRBJ2-3, with 10 bases aligning to TRBD2. This CDR3 has 15 residues. The junction had 5 bases not matched to a gene; V was cut back by 5 bases and J by 0 bases. Germline V lookup: CDR1 DFQATT, CDR2 SNEGSKA (reference sequence). The CDR3 reads CSALAGGYSTDTQYF. CDR3 nucleotide sequence: TGCAGTGCTTTAGCGGGAGGTTATAGCACAGATACGCAGTATTTT.

This clonotype occurred many times. The chain joins TRBV28 to TRBJ1-1; D remains unclear. The CDR3 contains 14 residues. V lost 5 bases to trimming and J lost 1 base, with 11 bases between them. CDR1 is MDHEN and CDR2 is SYDVKM in the germline V gene. The CDR3 DNA sequence: TGTGCCAGCAGTACCGGGGTCGGGAACACTGAAGCTTTCTTT. It yields the protein CASSTGVGNTEAFF.

The V call is TRBV19, the J call TRBJ1-5; 7 nucleotides align to TRBD1. V was clipped by 2 bases and J by 7 bases; unmatched bases: 11. The CDR3 has 16 residues. Germline assignment: CDR1 LNHDA and CDR2 SQIVND (reference sequence). The CDR3 protein is CASSINHRGEWQPQHF. The CDR3 DNA sequence: TGTGCCAGTAGTATAAACCACAGGGGTGAGTGGCAGCCCCAGCATTTT. Looking up the rest from reference TRBV19 and TRBJ1-5 gives the full variable domain: DGGITQSPKYLFRKEGQNVTLSCEQNLNHDAMYWYRQDPGQGLRLIYYSQIVNDFQKGDIAEGYSVSREKKESFPLTVTSAQKNPTAFYLCASSINHRGEWQPQHFGDGTRLSIL.

CDR3 sequence (DNA): TGCAGTGCCCGGAGGGGCGGGGGGCGAGATACGCAGTATTTT. Translated: CSARRGGGRDTQYF. The V and J genes are TRBV20-1 and TRBJ2-3; 8 bases are a match to TRBD2. This CDR3 is 14 amino acids long. V shed 6 bases and J 5 bases; nucleotides not matched to a gene: 10. Per germline, CDR1 DFQATT and CDR2 SNEGSKA (reference sequence).

At least ten counts were recorded for this clonotype. The chain links TRBV11-2 to TRBJ2-7, with D possibly TRBD1 on 5 matching bases. Trimming took off 1 base at V and 4 bases at J, with 8 bases between the two ends. The germline V gene has CDR1 SGHAT and CDR2 FQNNGV. This CDR3 comprises 13 residues. The CDR3 here is CASSLGQQYEQYF. CDR3 sequence (DNA): TGTGCCAGCAGCTTAGGACAGCAATACGAGCAGTACTTC.

This chain links TRBV5-1 with TRBJ2-2; 8 bases match TRBD1. J gave up 0 bases and V 3 bases, and 4 bases lay outside the gene matches. Germline V gives CDR1 SGHRS, CDR2 YFSETQ. The CDR3 contains 16 residues. The CDR3, as DNA: TGCGCCAGCAGCTGGACAGGGCCTACGAACACCGGGGAGCTGTTTTTT. This translates into CASSWTGPTNTGELFF.

This clonotype was counted only a few times. A much larger clone is a single base away; this may be a read error. This sequence joins TRBV6-1 and TRBJ2-7; 8 bases align to TRBD2. Per the germline V gene, CDR1 is MNHNS and CDR2 is SASEGT. This CDR3 has 17 residues. V trimming: 8 bases; J trimming: 7 bases; junction bases outside the gene matches: 22. The CDR3 DNA sequence: TGTGCCAGCCAAGAGTGGGGCAACGGGAGGGCTTCTGGGGAGCAGTACTTC. It yields the protein CASQEWGNGRASGEQYF.

Many counts were recorded for this clonotype. The chain recombines TRBV28 with TRBJ1-5; TRBD1 matches 9 bases. CDR1 is MDHEN, CDR2 SYDVKM, per germline. Trimming took 6 bases from V and 6 from J; bases not matched to a gene: 12. The CDR3 has 16 residues. The CDR3 loop reads CASSLQGAQFGQPQHF. In DNA form, the CDR3 reads TGTGCCAGCAGCCTACAGGGGGCTCAGTTCGGTCAGCCCCAGCATTTT. Variable domain in full (rest from reference TRBV28 and TRBJ1-5): DVKVTQSSRYLVKRTGEKVFLECVQDMDHENMFWYRQDPGLGLRLIYFSYDVKMKEKGDIPEGYSVSREKKERFSLILESASTNQTSMYLCASSLQGAQFGQPQHFGDGTRLSIL.

Concerning this clonotype itself: A much larger clone lies one base from this, so it may be a read error. The J gene is TRBJ1-2, the V gene TRBV20-1; 9 bases are a match to TRBD1. V was pared by 6 bases and J by 2 bases, with 10 bases of the junction left unmatched. There are 15 residues in the CDR3. Germline CDR1 reads DFQATT; CDR2 reads SNEGSKA (reference sequence). DNA for the CDR3: TGCAGTGCCGCTACTACAGGGGGCGCGAACTATGGCTACACCTTC. Protein sequence: CSAATTGGANYGYTF.

In this sample, this clonotype turned up a few times. This chain links TRBV6-5 with TRBJ1-2, with D unresolved. Trimming stripped 0 bases from V and 2 bases from J, with 10 bases between. Germline V gives CDR1 MNHEY, CDR2 SVGAGI. The CDR3 has 15 residues. In DNA form, the CDR3 reads TGTGCCAGCAGTTACTCTCCGAACCAGAACTATGGCTACACCTTC. Protein sequence: CASSYSPNQNYGYTF.

This clonotype was seen more than once but under ten times. This may arise from a read error, as a much more abundant clone is one base away. The chain carries TRBV30 and TRBJ2-7; D is ambiguous. The V gene lost 3 bases and the J gene lost 3 bases, with 12 bases spanning the gap. CDR3 length: 13 amino acids. CDR1 and CDR2 from the germline V gene are GTSNPN and SVGIG (reference sequence). In nucleotides, the CDR3 is TGTGCCTGGAGATCGAAGTGGGGCTACGAGCAGTACTTC. Translating it yields CAWRSKWGYEQYF.

This clonotype has ten or more counts. This rearrangement joins TRBV27 to TRBJ2-2; D is undetermined. The CDR3 is made up of 12 amino acids. The V end was cut by 2 bases, the J end by 4 bases, with 2 bases between. Germline assignment: CDR1 MNHEY and CDR2 SMNVEV (reference sequence). CDR3 nucleotides: TGTGCCAGCAGTTTACGCACCGGGGAGCTGTTTTTT. It is translated as CASSLRTGELFF.

There are many counts of this clonotype. The chain links TRBV29-1 to TRBJ1-1; D remains ambiguous. The CDR3 contains 13 residues. The germline V and J ends were trimmed by 5 bases and 0 bases, with 10 bases remaining between them. Germline-derived CDR1 and CDR2 are SQVTM and ANQGSEA. CDR3 loop: CSVRIELNTEAFF. CDR3 bases: TGCAGCGTTCGAATAGAACTGAACACTGAAGCTTTCTTT.

This chain joins TRBV14 and TRBJ1-1, with a possible D match to TRBD1 (5 bases). Germline V gene sequence: CDR1 SGHDN, CDR2 FVKESK. CDR3 length equals 14 residues. V was shortened by 1 base and J by 9 bases, with 15 bases between the two germline ends. CDR3 coding DNA: TGTGCCAGCAGCCAAGCTGAGGGGCAGTTCAAAGCTTTCTTT. It yields the protein CASSQAEGQFKAFF.

This clonotype was picked up many times. The chain links TRBV7-9 to TRBJ2-1, with TRBD2 matching over 7 bases. Trimming at V came to 0 bases and at J to 6 bases, leaving 5 bases not matched to a gene. CDR3 length: 15 amino acids. CDR1 SEHNR and CDR2 FQNEAQ come from the germline V gene (reference sequence). CDR3 sequence (DNA): TGTGCCAGCAGCTTAGCGGGAGGGCCTGTCAATGAGCAGTTCTTC. It codes for CASSLAGGPVNEQFF.

There are a few counts of this clonotype. The chain joins TRBV7-2 to TRBJ2-5, with a possible D match to TRBD1 (7 bases). This CDR3 has 14 residues. From germline, CDR1 is SGHTA and CDR2 FQGNSA. The V end was cut by 1 base, the J end by 5 bases, with 11 bases between. The CDR3 region has the DNA TGTGCCAGCAGCTTAGGTTCAGGGGGGGAGACCCAGTACTTC. This translates into CASSLGSGGETQYF.

This clonotype occurred many times. The CDR3 DNA is TGTGCCAGCCGCACCGGGGGTAACACTGAAGCTTTCTTT. It specifies CASRTGGNTEAFF. This chain joins TRBV6-1 and TRBJ1-1; D perhaps matches TRBD1 (5 bases). CDR1 and CDR2 (germline): MNHNS, SASEGT. The CDR3 is 13 residues long. V lost 8 bases to trimming and J lost 2 bases, with 12 bases between them.

Concerning this clonotype itself: A much larger clonotype is one base distant, so this may be a read error. The chain employs TRBV29-1 and TRBJ1-2; 7 bases are shared with TRBD1. Per germline, CDR1 SQVTM and CDR2 ANQGSEA. The CDR3 contains 14 residues. The CDR3 sequence: CGATQGTANYGYTF. In nucleotides, the CDR3 is TGCGGCGCAACACAGGGGACAGCTAACTATGGCTACACCTTC.

In its sample, this clonotype was seen many times. The V and J genes are TRBV7-6 and TRBJ2-7; tentatively, D is TRBD1 or TRBD2 (5 bases each). The V end lost 4 bases, the J end lost 5 bases, and 21 bases lay between the germline ends. This CDR3 has 16 residues. CDR1 is SGHVS and CDR2 is FNYEAQ in the germline V gene. CDR3 residues: CASSSQTTGLGHEQYF. The CDR3 DNA reads TGTGCCAGCAGCTCGCAGACTACAGGACTCGGACACGAGCAGTACTTC.

This clonotype was observed many times. The chain combines TRBV27 with TRBJ1-1, with TRBD1 identical over 7 bases. This CDR3 spans 14 amino acids. Trimming at V came to 8 bases and at J to 3 bases, leaving 9 bases not matched to a gene. Per germline, CDR1 MNHEY and CDR2 SMNVEV (reference sequence). This CDR3 reads CASRPDRDHTEAFF. The DNA of the CDR3 is TGTGCCAGCCGACCCGACAGGGATCACACTGAAGCTTTCTTT.

This clonotype was detected only a few times. This clone may be a read error of a much larger clone one base away. V is TRBV12-3 or TRBV12-4 and J is TRBJ2-1; tentative D call: TRBD2 (5 bases). This CDR3 has 12 residues. V lost 6 bases and J 10 bases, leaving 13 bases between the germline ends. This CDR3 is CASSKLGMEQFF. As DNA, the CDR3 is TGTGCCAGCAGCAAACTAGGAATGGAGCAGTTCTTC.

The chain has TRBV4-3 and TRBJ2-7, with 9 bases fitting TRBD1. Per germline, CDR1 LGHNA and CDR2 YSLEER. The CDR3 is made up of 15 amino acids. Trimming took 4 bases from V and 3 from J; bases not matched to a gene: 7. As DNA, the CDR3 is TGCGCCAGCAGCCGAGCCGGGACAGGGCGCTACGAGCAGTACTTC. As protein: CASSRAGTGRYEQYF.

This chain uses TRBV5-1 with TRBJ2-7, with D perhaps matching TRBD2 (6 bases). The V end lost 0 bases, the J end lost 5 bases, and 12 bases lay between the germline ends. CDR3 size: 14 residues. The germline CDR1 and CDR2 sequences are SGHRS and YFSETQ. The CDR3 region is CASSLAGLSHEQYF. CDR3 nucleotide sequence: TGCGCCAGCAGCTTGGCGGGACTCAGCCACGAGCAGTACTTC.

The chain couples TRBV12-3 or TRBV12-4 to TRBJ2-7, with D possibly being TRBD2 (6 bases). The ends were cut back, 3 bases at V and 3 bases at J, with 12 bases in the middle. The CDR3 is made up of 14 amino acids. The CDR3 DNA is TGTGCCAGCAGTTTCCGGGGGATCTACTACGAGCAGTACTTC. Its protein is CASSFRGIYYEQYF.

This clonotype has a count of ten or more. The gene calls are TRBV2 and TRBJ2-1; 10 nucleotides line up with TRBD1. The V gene's germline CDR1 is SNHLY and CDR2 FYNNEI. The CDR3 spans 15 residues. With V trimmed by 5 bases and J by 2 bases, 3 bases remained unmatched. The CDR3 DNA reads TGTGCCAGCAGTTCCGGGACAGGGGCCTACAATGAGCAGTTCTTC. Its protein product is CASSSGTGAYNEQFF.

This clonotype turned up a few times. The CDR3 nucleotides are TGTGCCAGCAGTTACTCGGACAAGGGGGATGAAAAACTGTTTTTT. It yields the protein CASSYSDKGDEKLFF. The chain has TRBV6-5 and TRBJ1-4, with TRBD1 as a possible D gene (6 bases). The CDR3 is 15 amino acids. Germline V gene lookup returns CDR1 MNHEY and CDR2 SVGAGI. Between the trimmed V and J ends, which lost 0 bases and 6 bases, there was a span of 11 bases.

V gene TRBV4-2 combines with J gene TRBJ1-2; D is unclear. Germline values: CDR1 LGHNA, CDR2 YNFKEQ. The CDR3 sequence is 15 residues long. V lost 0 bases and J lost 4, with 12 bases in between. CDR3 nucleotide sequence: TGTGCCAGCAGCCAAGATCTTCAGGACCTCTATGGCTACACCTTC. Protein sequence: CASSQDLQDLYGYTF.

With regard to this clonotype: With a much larger clone just one base away, this may be a read error. The chain carries TRBV15 and TRBJ2-7; weak D call: TRBD1 (5 bases). With 9 bases removed from V and 2 bases from J, the gap between germline ends came to 20 bases. The germline V gene has CDR1 LNHNV and CDR2 YYDKDF (reference sequence). The CDR3 length is 15 residues. This chain's CDR3 is CATWTEGVFPYEQYF. CDR3 nucleotide sequence: TGTGCCACATGGACCGAAGGGGTCTTCCCCTACGAGCAGTACTTC. The entire variable domain, with the rest obtained from reference TRBV15 and TRBJ2-7, is as follows: DAMVIQNPRYQVTQFGKPVTLSCSQTLNHNVMYWYQQKSSQAPKLLFHYYDKDFNNEADTPDNFQSRRPNTSFCFLDIRSPGLGDTAMYLCATWTEGVFPYEQYFGPGTRLTVT.

The rearrangement joins TRBV28 to TRBJ2-7; 11 bases line up with TRBD2. Germline-derived CDR1 and CDR2 are MDHEN and SYDVKM. The length of the CDR3 is 14 residues. V lost 2 bases to trimming and J lost 9 bases; unmatched junction nucleotides: 6. The CDR3 here is CASSLPSGRTGQYF. CDR3 DNA: TGTGCCAGCAGTTTACCTAGCGGGAGGACGGGGCAGTACTTC.